These 8 T cell receptor beta chains originate from one sample sequenced in a study of PD-1 blockade in mismatch repair-deficient tumors. Assay: immunoSEQ multiplex PCR; the TCRdb copy retains only in-frame clones and omits some. The table lists about 16,000 clones, about 86% of them singletons. This specimen was PBMCs, taken 4 weeks after starting pembrolizumab. The receptor source for this set is an adult with mismatch repair-deficient cancer.

V is TRBV15 and J is TRBJ2-7, with 7 bases identical to TRBD1. Germline-derived CDR1 and CDR2 are LNHNV and YYDKDF (reference sequence). Trimming took 5 bases from V and 3 from J; bases not matched to a gene: 4. CDR3 length: 13 residues. CDR3 amino acids: CATSDRDSYEQYF. In DNA, the CDR3 is TGTGCCACCAGCGACCGGGACAGCTACGAGCAGTACTTC. Using reference TRBV15 and TRBJ2-7 for the parts outside the CDR3, the full variable domain is DAMVIQNPRYQVTQFGKPVTLSCSQTLNHNVMYWYQQKSSQAPKLLFHYYDKDFNNEADTPDNFQSRRPNTSFCFLDIRSPGLGDTAMYLCATSDRDSYEQYFGPGTRLTVT.

The V and J genes are TRBV6-1 and TRBJ2-1; 9 nucleotides line up with TRBD1. After removal of 4 bases from V and 1 base from J, the junction contained 2 bases not matched to a gene. Germline CDR1 and CDR2: MNHNS and SASEGT. The CDR3 has 15 amino acids. CDR3 sequence (DNA): TGTGCCAGCAGTGTACAGGGGGCTTCCTACAATGAGCAGTTCTTC. This codes for CASSVQGASYNEQFF.

This rearrangement joins TRBV4-1 to TRBJ2-3; TRBD2 agrees at 8 bases. Germline values: CDR1 MGHRA, CDR2 YSYEKL. The V and J ends lost 1 base and 2 bases, in that order; junction bases with no gene match: 14. This CDR3 is 19 amino acids long. The CDR3 nucleotides are TGCGCCAGCAGCCAAGGGGGCGCGGGAGGCCAAGAGTTCACAGATACGCAGTATTTT. Amino acid sequence: CASSQGGAGGQEFTDTQYF.

This chain links TRBV7-8 with TRBJ2-1, with TRBD2 identical over 8 bases. CDR1 SGHVS and CDR2 FQNEAQ come from the germline V gene. With V trimmed by 5 bases and J by 9 bases, 12 bases remained unmatched. The length of the CDR3 is 15 residues. Written as DNA, the CDR3 is TGTGCCAGCAGCGCTCCTAGCGGGCCCGGGGGTGAGCAGTTCTTC. Translating it yields CASSAPSGPGGEQFF.

This clone was detected only once. V usage is TRBV19 and J usage is TRBJ2-3; maybe TRBD2 (6 bases). Germline V lookup: CDR1 LNHDA, CDR2 SQIVND (reference sequence). The CDR3 runs 16 residues. Trimming stripped 4 bases from V and 1 base from J, with 15 bases between. The CDR3 protein is CASSTLLASGTDTQYF. In DNA form, the CDR3 reads TGTGCCAGTAGTACTCTACTAGCCTCAGGCACAGATACGCAGTATTTT.

The chain has TRBV21-1 and TRBJ1-1; TRBD1 is taken as the D call from the table, unchecked against the DNA. TRBV21-1 constitutes a pseudogene. The CDR3 length is 12 residues. CDR3 amino acids: CASRGGKTEAFF. CDR3 nucleotides: TGTGCCAGCAGAGGGGGAAAGACTGAAGCTTTCTTT.

This clone was recorded only once. J is TRBJ1-3 and V is TRBV19, with 9 bases aligning to TRBD1. Germline CDR1 LNHDA, CDR2 SQIVND (reference sequence). V lost 5 bases to trimming and J lost 4 bases; unmatched junction nucleotides: 3. The CDR3 has 14 residues. The DNA for the CDR3 is TGTGCCAGTAGTGACACAGGGGGCGGAAACACCATATATTTT. Translating it yields CASSDTGGGNTIYF.

The chain joins TRBV6-1 to TRBJ1-2, with 7 bases that match TRBD1. CDR1 MNHNS and CDR2 SASEGT come from the germline V gene. Trimming cost V 4 bases and J 4 bases; bases outside gene matches: 6. The CDR3 length is 14 residues. This CDR3 reads CASSGMTGSYGYTF. The CDR3 DNA reads TGTGCCAGCAGTGGAATGACAGGGAGCTATGGCTACACCTTC.